This TCR beta chain originates from a study of T-cell memory formation after mild COVID-19. Overall study findings and caveats: CM and EM subsets held most contracting CD4+ clones; EMRA held CD8+ ones.

From the 5' RACE reads, TCRdb called clonotypes with MiXCR, one entry per CDR3 protein. The profile shows fewer than 35,000 distinct CDR3 sequences, about 16% of them singletons. This clonotype was counted at least ten times. Antigen unknown. Trimming took 3 bases from V and 16 from J; bases not matched to a gene: 9. Germline V CDR1 and CDR2: SGHVS, FQNEAQ. This CDR3 is built from 12 residues. J is TRBJ2-1 and V is TRBV7-8, with 7 bases fitting TRBD1. The sequence was collected from an adult who had mild COVID-19 (a few samples of this study predate the infection). Cell type and time point are not known. The sequenced material came from PBMCs or a T cell subset sorted from them (not recorded which). CDR3 nucleotides: TGTGCCAGCAGCTTCCGACAGGGAATAGTATTCTTC. Residues: CASSFRQGIVFF.